A selection of T cell receptor beta chains follows, all from one sample in a study of CD8 T cells in Susac syndrome. TCRdb called the immunoSEQ multiplex PCR reads again in MiXCR, with one record for every CDR3 protein. The sample carries approximately 150,000 distinct CDR3 sequences, roughly 95% recorded once. The sample was CD4+ T cells from PBMCs. The origin of the receptors is a human donor with multiple sclerosis. CDR3s include the opening cysteine and the closing phenylalanine or tryptophan. D genes are given only for firm matches. Only part of the rows carry a size: once, few, many, or a class if the clone is expanded.

J gene: TRBJ1-1; clone size: -; CDR3 length: 12; V gene: TRBV29-1; D gene: -; CDR3 protein: CSVVRGRTEAFF; CDR3 DNA: TGCAGCGTTGTTAGGGGTCGTACTGAAGCTTTCTTT
J gene: TRBJ2-1; clone size: -; CDR3 length: 14; V gene: TRBV5-1; D gene: TRBD2; CDR3 protein: CASSRGREDNEQFF; CDR3 DNA: TGCGCCAGCAGTCGGGGCCGGGAGGATAATGAGCAGTTCTTC
J gene: TRBJ2-1; clone size: -; CDR3 length: 12; V gene: TRBV3-1; D gene: -; CDR3 protein: CASSHDYNEQFF; CDR3 DNA: TGTGCCAGCAGCCATGACTACAATGAGCAGTTCTTC
J gene: TRBJ2-7; clone size: once; CDR3 length: 13; V gene: TRBV20-1; D gene: -; CDR3 protein: CSARGAGSYEQYF; CDR3 DNA: TGCAGTGCTAGAGGAGCTGGATCCTACGAGCAGTACTTC
J gene: TRBJ1-1; clone size: -; CDR3 length: 13; V gene: TRBV20-1; D gene: TRBD1; CDR3 protein: CSADRGMNTEAFF; CDR3 DNA: TGCAGTGCTGACAGGGGAATGAACACTGAAGCTTTCTTT
J gene: TRBJ2-7; clone size: -; CDR3 length: 11; V gene: TRBV11-2; D gene: -; CDR3 protein: CASSQSSEQYF; CDR3 DNA: TGTGCCAGCAGCCAATCATCCGAGCAGTACTTC
J gene: TRBJ2-3; clone size: -; CDR3 length: 14; V gene: TRBV19; D gene: -; CDR3 protein: CASSAGVHTDTQYF; CDR3 DNA: TGTGCCAGTAGTGCCGGGGTGCATACAGATACGCAGTATTTT
J gene: TRBJ1-4; clone size: -; CDR3 length: 15; V gene: TRBV3-1; D gene: TRBD1; CDR3 protein: CASTINRGQFEKLFF; CDR3 DNA: TGTGCCAGCACCATCAACAGGGGGCAGTTTGAAAAACTGTTTTTT
J gene: TRBJ2-3; clone size: -; CDR3 length: 15; V gene: TRBV12-3/TRBV12-4; D gene: -; CDR3 protein: CASSLERASTDTQYF; CDR3 DNA: TGTGCCAGCAGTTTAGAGCGGGCAAGCACAGATACGCAGTATTTT
J gene: TRBJ1-1; clone size: -; CDR3 length: 13; V gene: TRBV28; D gene: -; CDR3 protein: CASGRGYSLEAFF; CDR3 DNA: TGTGCCAGCGGCAGGGGCTATTCTCTAGAAGCTTTCTTT
J gene: TRBJ2-7; clone size: -; CDR3 length: 13; V gene: TRBV6-2/TRBV6-3; D gene: -; CDR3 protein: CASLEGESYEQYF; CDR3 DNA: TGTGCCAGCCTGGAAGGGGAGTCCTACGAGCAGTACTTC
J gene: TRBJ2-3; clone size: -; CDR3 length: 12; V gene: TRBV4-2; D gene: -; CDR3 protein: CASSQDITTQYF; CDR3 DNA: TGTGCCAGCAGCCAAGATATCACCACGCAGTATTTT
J gene: TRBJ2-3; clone size: few; CDR3 length: 13; V gene: TRBV20-1; D gene: -; CDR3 protein: CSASLGSTDTQYF; CDR3 DNA: TGCAGTGCTAGTCTAGGTAGCACAGATACGCAGTATTTT
J gene: TRBJ1-2; clone size: -; CDR3 length: 15; V gene: TRBV28; D gene: -; CDR3 protein: CASSLRPGKAYGYTF; CDR3 DNA: TGTGCCAGCAGTTTAAGGCCGGGTAAAGCCTATGGCTACACCTTC
J gene: TRBJ2-6; clone size: once; CDR3 length: 13; V gene: TRBV4-3; D gene: -; CDR3 protein: CASSEQEDNVLTF; CDR3 DNA: TGCGCCAGCAGCGAACAGGAGGACAACGTCCTGACTTTC
J gene: TRBJ2-7; clone size: -; CDR3 length: 15; V gene: TRBV3-1; D gene: -; CDR3 protein: CASSQFGGLAYEQYF; CDR3 DNA: TGTGCCAGCAGCCAATTTGGGGGCCTCGCCTACGAGCAGTACTTC
J gene: TRBJ2-5; clone size: -; CDR3 length: 14; V gene: TRBV20-1; D gene: TRBD2; CDR3 protein: CSEAGGPGRETQYF; CDR3 DNA: TGCAGTGAAGCGGGAGGGCCGGGTAGAGAGACCCAGTACTTC
J gene: TRBJ2-4; clone size: -; CDR3 length: 15; V gene: TRBV18; D gene: -; CDR3 protein: CASSPGSSAKNIQYF; CDR3 DNA: TGTGCCAGCTCCCCCGGATCGTCCGCCAAAAACATTCAGTACTTC
J gene: TRBJ2-1; clone size: -; CDR3 length: 14; V gene: TRBV6-5; D gene: TRBD2; CDR3 protein: CASTQAGGGNEQFF; CDR3 DNA: TGTGCCAGCACCCAAGCGGGAGGGGGGAATGAGCAGTTCTTC
J gene: TRBJ1-2; clone size: -; CDR3 length: 14; V gene: TRBV7-2; D gene: TRBD1; CDR3 protein: CASSGDRGNYGYTF; CDR3 DNA: TGTGCCAGCAGCGGGGACAGGGGGAACTATGGCTACACCTTC
J gene: TRBJ2-7; clone size: -; CDR3 length: 15; V gene: TRBV30; D gene: -; CDR3 protein: CAWSPYQAITYEQYF; CDR3 DNA: TGTGCCTGGAGTCCTTATCAGGCAATCACCTACGAGCAGTACTTC
J gene: TRBJ1-2; clone size: once; CDR3 length: 13; V gene: TRBV28; D gene: -; CDR3 protein: CASSPGVTYGYTF; CDR3 DNA: TGTGCCAGCAGCCCAGGGGTGACCTATGGCTACACCTTC
J gene: TRBJ2-2; clone size: -; CDR3 length: 14; V gene: TRBV5-1; D gene: -; CDR3 protein: CASSADVNTGELFF; CDR3 DNA: TGCGCCAGCAGCGCGGACGTTAACACCGGGGAGCTGTTTTTT
J gene: TRBJ2-3; clone size: once; CDR3 length: 14; V gene: TRBV7-7; D gene: TRBD1; CDR3 protein: CASSPLSGQGAQYF; CDR3 DNA: TGTGCCAGCAGCCCCCTTTCGGGACAGGGGGCGCAGTATTTT
J gene: TRBJ1-1; clone size: -; CDR3 length: 12; V gene: TRBV29-1; D gene: TRBD1; CDR3 protein: CSAGQMNTEAFF; CDR3 DNA: TGCAGCGCGGGACAGATGAACACTGAAGCTTTCTTT
J gene: TRBJ2-3; clone size: -; CDR3 length: 17; V gene: TRBV14; D gene: TRBD2; CDR3 protein: CASSQARTSGRADTQYF; CDR3 DNA: TGTGCCAGCAGCCAAGCCCGGACTAGCGGGAGGGCAGATACGCAGTATTTT
J gene: TRBJ1-5; clone size: -; CDR3 length: 16; V gene: TRBV20-1; D gene: -; CDR3 protein: CSARAMGGGEVQPQHF; CDR3 DNA: TGCAGTGCTAGAGCTATGGGTGGTGGAGAGGTGCAGCCCCAGCATTTT
J gene: TRBJ1-2; clone size: -; CDR3 length: 18; V gene: TRBV4-3; D gene: -; CDR3 protein: CASSHQRIKTLEDPGYTF; CDR3 DNA: TGCGCCAGCAGCCACCAGAGAATAAAGACACTGGAGGATCCAGGCTACACCTTC
J gene: TRBJ2-7; clone size: -; CDR3 length: 13; V gene: TRBV12-3/TRBV12-4; D gene: -; CDR3 protein: CASSPGRGGEQYF; CDR3 DNA: TGTGCCAGCAGTCCCGGTCGGGGAGGCGAGCAGTACTTC
J gene: TRBJ2-3; clone size: once; CDR3 length: 13; V gene: TRBV6-1; D gene: TRBD1; CDR3 protein: CASSRQGTDTQYF; CDR3 DNA: TGTGCCAGCAGCCGACAGGGGACAGATACGCAGTATTTT